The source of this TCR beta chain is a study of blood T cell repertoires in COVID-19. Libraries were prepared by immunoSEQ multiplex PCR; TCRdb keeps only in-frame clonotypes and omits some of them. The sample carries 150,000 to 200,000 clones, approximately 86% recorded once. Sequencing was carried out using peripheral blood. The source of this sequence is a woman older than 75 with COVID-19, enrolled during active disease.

DNA of the CDR3: TGCGCCAGCAGCCGCACGACAGGGGGCCCCTCCTTAGTCTACGAGCAGTACTTC. It specifies CASSRTTGGPSLVYEQYF. The chain joins TRBV5-1 to TRBJ2-7, with 10 positions matching TRBD1. The CDR3 is 18 amino acids. V lost 4 bases to trimming and J lost 3 bases; unmatched junction nucleotides: 16. The germline CDR1 and CDR2 sequences are SGHRS and YFSETQ.